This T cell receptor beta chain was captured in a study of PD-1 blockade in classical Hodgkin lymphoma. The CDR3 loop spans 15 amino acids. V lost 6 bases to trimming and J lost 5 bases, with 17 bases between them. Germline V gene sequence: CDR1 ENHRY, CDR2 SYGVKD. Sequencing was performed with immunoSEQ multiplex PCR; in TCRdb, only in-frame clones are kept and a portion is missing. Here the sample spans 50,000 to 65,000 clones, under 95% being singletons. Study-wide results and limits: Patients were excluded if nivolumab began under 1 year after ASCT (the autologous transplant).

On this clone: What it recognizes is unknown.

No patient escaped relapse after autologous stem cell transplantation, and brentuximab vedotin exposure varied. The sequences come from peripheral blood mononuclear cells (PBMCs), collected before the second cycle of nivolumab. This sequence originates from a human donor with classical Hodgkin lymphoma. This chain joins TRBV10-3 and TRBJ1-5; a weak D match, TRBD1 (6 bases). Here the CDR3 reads CAISKDSLSDQPQHF. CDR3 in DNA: TGTGCCATCAGCAAGGACAGCCTAAGCGATCAGCCCCAGCATTTT.